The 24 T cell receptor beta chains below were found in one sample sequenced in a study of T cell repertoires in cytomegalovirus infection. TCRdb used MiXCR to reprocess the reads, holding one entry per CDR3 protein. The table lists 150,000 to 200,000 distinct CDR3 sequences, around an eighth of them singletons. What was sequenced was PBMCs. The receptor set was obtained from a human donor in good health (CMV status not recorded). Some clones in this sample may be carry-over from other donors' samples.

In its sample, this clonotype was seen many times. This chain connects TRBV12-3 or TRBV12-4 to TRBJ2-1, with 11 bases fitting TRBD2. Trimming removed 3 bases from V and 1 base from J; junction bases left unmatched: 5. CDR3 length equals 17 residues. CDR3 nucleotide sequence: TGTGCCAGCAGTTTTGGTCTAGCGGGGGGATCCTACAATGAGCAGTTCTTC. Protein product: CASSFGLAGGSYNEQFF.

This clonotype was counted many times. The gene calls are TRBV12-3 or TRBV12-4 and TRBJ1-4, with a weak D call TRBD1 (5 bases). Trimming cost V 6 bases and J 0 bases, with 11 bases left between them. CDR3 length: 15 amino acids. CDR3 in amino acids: CASSFRGPTNEKLFF. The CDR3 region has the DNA TGTGCCAGCAGCTTCCGGGGCCCAACTAATGAAAAACTGTTTTTT.

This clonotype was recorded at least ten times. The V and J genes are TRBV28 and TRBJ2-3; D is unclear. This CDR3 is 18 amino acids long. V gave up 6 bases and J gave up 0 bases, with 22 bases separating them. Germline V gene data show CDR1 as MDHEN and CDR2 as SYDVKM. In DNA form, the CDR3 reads TGTGCCAGCAGCAAATTATCCCTTAAACAAGGTAGCACAGATACGCAGTATTTT. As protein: CASSKLSLKQGSTDTQYF.

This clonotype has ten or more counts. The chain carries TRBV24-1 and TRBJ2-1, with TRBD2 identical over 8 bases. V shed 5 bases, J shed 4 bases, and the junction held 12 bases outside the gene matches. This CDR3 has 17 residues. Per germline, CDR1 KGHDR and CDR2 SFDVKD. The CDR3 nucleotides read TGTGCCACCAGTGGATCCGCGGGGGGTGCTCGGTACAATGAGCAGTTCTTC. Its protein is CATSGSAGGARYNEQFF.

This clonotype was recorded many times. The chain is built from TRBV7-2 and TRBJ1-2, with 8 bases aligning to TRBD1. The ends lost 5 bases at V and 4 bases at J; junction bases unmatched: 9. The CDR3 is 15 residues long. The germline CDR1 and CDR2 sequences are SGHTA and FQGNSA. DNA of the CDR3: TGTGCCAGCAGCCCCGAGGCAGGGGGCGGCTATGGCTACACCTTC. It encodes CASSPEAGGGYGYTF.

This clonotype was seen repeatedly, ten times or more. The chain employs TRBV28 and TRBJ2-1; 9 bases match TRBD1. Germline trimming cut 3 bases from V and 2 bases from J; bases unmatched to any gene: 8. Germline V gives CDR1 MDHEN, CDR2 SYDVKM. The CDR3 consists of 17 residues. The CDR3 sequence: CASSFGPRTGAYNEQFF. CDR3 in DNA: TGTGCCAGCAGTTTTGGTCCCCGGACAGGGGCCTACAATGAGCAGTTCTTC.

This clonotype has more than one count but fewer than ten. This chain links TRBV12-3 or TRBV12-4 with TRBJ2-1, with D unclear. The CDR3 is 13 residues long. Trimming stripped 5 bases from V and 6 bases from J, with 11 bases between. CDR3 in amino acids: CASSPTPVNEQFF. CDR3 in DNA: TGTGCCAGCAGTCCGACTCCCGTCAATGAGCAGTTCTTC.

DNA of the CDR3: TGCAGCGTTGGAGGGGGGCTCTACGAGCAGTACTTC. Translation gives CSVGGGLYEQYF. V is TRBV29-1 and J is TRBJ2-7; D may correspond to TRBD1 or TRBD2 (6 bases each). The germline V gene has CDR1 SQVTM and CDR2 ANQGSEA. Trimming took 4 bases from V and 3 from J, leaving 10 bases between them. The CDR3 has 12 residues.

This CDR3 reads CASSERLAPSNEQFF. The CDR3 bases are TGCGCCAGCAGTGAAAGGCTAGCGCCGTCCAATGAGCAGTTCTTC. V and J are TRBV10-1 and TRBJ2-1; a possible D gene is TRBD2 (6 bases). This CDR3 is built from 15 residues. The V gene lost 3 bases and the J gene lost 6 bases, with 15 bases spanning the gap. Germline V gives CDR1 WNHNN, CDR2 SYGVQD (reference sequence).

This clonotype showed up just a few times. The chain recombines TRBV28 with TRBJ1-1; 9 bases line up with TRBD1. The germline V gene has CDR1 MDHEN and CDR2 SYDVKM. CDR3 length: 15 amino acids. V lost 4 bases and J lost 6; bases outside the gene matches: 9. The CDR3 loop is CASSSTRDRDPEAFF. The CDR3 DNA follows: TGTGCCAGCAGTTCGACCCGGGACAGGGACCCTGAAGCTTTCTTT.

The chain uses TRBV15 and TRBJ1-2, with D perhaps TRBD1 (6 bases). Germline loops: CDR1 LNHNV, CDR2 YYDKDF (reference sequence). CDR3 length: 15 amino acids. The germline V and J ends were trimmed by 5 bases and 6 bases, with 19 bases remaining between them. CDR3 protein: CATSGGGAVTNGYTF. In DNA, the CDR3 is TGTGCCACCAGCGGAGGGGGGGCGGTGACCAATGGCTACACCTTC.

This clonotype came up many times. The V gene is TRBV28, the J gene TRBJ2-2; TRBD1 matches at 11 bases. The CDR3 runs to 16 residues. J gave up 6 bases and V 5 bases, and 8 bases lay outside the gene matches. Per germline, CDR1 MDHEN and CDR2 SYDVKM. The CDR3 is CASSGGQGVMAGELFF. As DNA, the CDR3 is TGTGCCAGCAGTGGGGGACAGGGGGTTATGGCCGGGGAGCTGTTTTTT. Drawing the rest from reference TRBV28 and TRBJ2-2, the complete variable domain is DVKVTQSSRYLVKRTGEKVFLECVQDMDHENMFWYRQDPGLGLRLIYFSYDVKMKEKGDIPEGYSVSREKKERFSLILESASTNQTSMYLCASSGGQGVMAGELFFGEGSRLTVL.

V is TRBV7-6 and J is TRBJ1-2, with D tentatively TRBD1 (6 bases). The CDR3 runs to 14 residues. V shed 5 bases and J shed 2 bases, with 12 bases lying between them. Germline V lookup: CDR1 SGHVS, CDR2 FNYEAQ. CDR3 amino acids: CASSNQGFNYGYTF. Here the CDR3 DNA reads TGTGCCAGCAGCAACCAGGGGTTCAACTATGGCTACACCTTC.

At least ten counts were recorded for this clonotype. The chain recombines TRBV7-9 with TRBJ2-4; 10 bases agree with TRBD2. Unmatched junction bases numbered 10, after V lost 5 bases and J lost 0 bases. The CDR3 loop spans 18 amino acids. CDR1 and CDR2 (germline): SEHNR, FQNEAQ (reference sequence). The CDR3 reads CASSPGLAVTVAKNIQYF. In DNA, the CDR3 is TGTGCCAGCAGCCCTGGACTAGCGGTAACGGTAGCCAAAAACATTCAGTACTTC.

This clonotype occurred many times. The CDR3 reads CASSLGTSGTHEQFF. Written as DNA, the CDR3 is TGTGCCAGCAGCTTAGGTACTAGCGGGACACATGAGCAGTTCTTC. The chain uses TRBV7-8 and TRBJ2-1; TRBD2 matches at 10 bases. V gave up 1 base and J gave up 8 bases; unmatched junction bases: 5. CDR1 and CDR2 (germline): SGHVS, FQNEAQ. CDR3 length equals 15 residues.

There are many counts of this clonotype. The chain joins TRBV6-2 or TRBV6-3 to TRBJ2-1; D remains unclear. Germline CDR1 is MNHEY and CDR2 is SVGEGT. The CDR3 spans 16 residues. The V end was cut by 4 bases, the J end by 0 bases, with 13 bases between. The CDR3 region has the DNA TGTGCCAGCAGTTTAGGAAAGGGTTTCTCCTACAATGAGCAGTTCTTC. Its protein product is CASSLGKGFSYNEQFF.

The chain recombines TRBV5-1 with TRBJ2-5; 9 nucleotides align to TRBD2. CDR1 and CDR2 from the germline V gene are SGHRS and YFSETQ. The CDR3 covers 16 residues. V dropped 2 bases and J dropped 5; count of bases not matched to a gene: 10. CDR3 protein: CASSFPGLAKRETQYF. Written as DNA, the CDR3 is TGCGCCAGCAGCTTTCCGGGACTAGCTAAAAGGGAGACCCAGTACTTC.

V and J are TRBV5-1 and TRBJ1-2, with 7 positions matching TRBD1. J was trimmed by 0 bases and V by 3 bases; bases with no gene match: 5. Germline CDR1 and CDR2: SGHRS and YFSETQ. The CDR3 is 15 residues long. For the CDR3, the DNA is TGCGCCAGCAGCTCGCTGGGACAGCCTAACTATGGCTACACCTTC. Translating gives CASSSLGQPNYGYTF.

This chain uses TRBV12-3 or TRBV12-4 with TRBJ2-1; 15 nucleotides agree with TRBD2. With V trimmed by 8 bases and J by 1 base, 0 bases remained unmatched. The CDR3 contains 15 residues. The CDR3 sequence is CASGTSGRSYNEQFF. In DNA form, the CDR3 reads TGTGCCAGCGGGACTAGCGGGAGGTCCTACAATGAGCAGTTCTTC.

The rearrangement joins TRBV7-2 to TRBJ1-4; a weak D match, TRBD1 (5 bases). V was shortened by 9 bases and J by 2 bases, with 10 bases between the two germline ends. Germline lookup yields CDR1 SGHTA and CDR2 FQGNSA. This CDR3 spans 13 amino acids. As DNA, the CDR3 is TGTGCCAGTCGGCGGGGGACTAATGAAAAACTGTTTTTT. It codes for CASRRGTNEKLFF.

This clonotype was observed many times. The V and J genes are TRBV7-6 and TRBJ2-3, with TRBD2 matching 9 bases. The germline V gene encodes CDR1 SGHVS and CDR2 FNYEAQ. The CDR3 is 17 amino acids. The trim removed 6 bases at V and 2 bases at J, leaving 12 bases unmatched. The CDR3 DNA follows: TGTGCCAGCAGTTCCCCCTCTAGCGGGGAAACCACAGATACGCAGTATTTT. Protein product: CASSSPSSGETTDTQYF.

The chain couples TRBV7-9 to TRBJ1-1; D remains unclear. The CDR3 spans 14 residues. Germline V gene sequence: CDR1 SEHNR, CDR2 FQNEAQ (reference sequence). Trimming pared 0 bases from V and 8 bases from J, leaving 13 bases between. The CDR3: CASSLAGQAGEAFF. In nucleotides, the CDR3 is TGTGCCAGCAGCTTAGCTGGGCAGGCTGGCGAAGCTTTCTTT.

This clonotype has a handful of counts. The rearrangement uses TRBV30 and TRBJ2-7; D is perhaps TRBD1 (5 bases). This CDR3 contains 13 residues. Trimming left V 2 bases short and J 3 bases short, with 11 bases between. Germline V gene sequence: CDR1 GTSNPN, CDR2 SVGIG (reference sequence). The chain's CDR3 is CAWSKGNDYEQYF. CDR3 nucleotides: TGTGCCTGGAGTAAGGGGAATGACTACGAGCAGTACTTC.

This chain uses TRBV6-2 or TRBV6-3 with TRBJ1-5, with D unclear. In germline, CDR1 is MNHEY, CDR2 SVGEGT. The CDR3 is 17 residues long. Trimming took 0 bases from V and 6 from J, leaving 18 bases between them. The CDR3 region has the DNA TGTGCCAGCAGTTACTCCCGGGCAAAAGGGTCGAGTCAGCCCCAGCATTTT. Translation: CASSYSRAKGSSQPQHF.